This TCR beta chain appears in the sequencing data of a study of cytomegalovirus exposure and HLA in healthy donors (dated by TCRdb to about 2017). In terms of the full investigation: An earlier analysis of approximately 550 of the donors reported approximately 300 Gb of sequence data and approximately 110 million unique TCR beta sequences from around 200 million T cells. An early release that covered some 640 HLA-typed donors contained approximately 300 gigabases of sequencing data and 80 million or so unique TCR sequences. The genetic ancestry cluster associated with self-reported Caucasian donors included 65% to 90% of the approximately 430 genotyped donors. The study aimed to test whether signatures of past pathogen exposure could be identified by cataloging public T cell receptors. The T cell repertoires of around 730 subjects were profiled by immunosequencing and related to cytomegalovirus serostatus. A separate validation cohort of 90 to 150 different subjects was used in addition to the 666-subject first cohort. To predict cytomegalovirus infection status, the study brought together high-throughput TCR immunosequencing, statistical association of individual TCRs with disease status, and machine learning. In a later analysis, previously published TCR beta repertoires from 670 or so donors were re-analyzed and high-resolution HLA genotyping was added so that TCR occurrence patterns could be studied. Rather than using new phenotypic data, the later analysis identified candidate immune exposures from TCR beta sequences and from how often those sequences occurred across donors. An earlier analysis of more than 450 of the donors used high-throughput TCR beta sequencing to judge whether each TCR beta V gene segment behaved as functional or pseudogenic. Donor age, sex, ethnicity and CMV serostatus were compiled alongside the repertoire data. Genome-wide SNP genotypes for about 60% of the 666 donors were used in a later genetic analysis, which treated that subset as a discovery cohort. Every repertoire in the discovery cohort had been generated on one and the same sequencing platform. HLA typing covered class I and class II loci at four-digit resolution. Typing coverage varied by locus: roughly 629-640 donors for A, B, C, DRB1 and DQB1; more than 500 for DQA1; around 570 for DPA1; about 450 for DPB1. Because of strong linkage in the cohort, roughly five DR-DQ haplotypes were treated as single units for association and clustering. Among over 350 genotyped donors of the cohort, an average of approximately 240,000 unique TCR beta nucleotide sequences were sequenced per donor, roughly 20% of them non-productive. Beyond this particular receptor, the publication reports: A later analysis found that HLA-associated TCR beta chains were more clonally expanded and had lower generation probabilities than equally common non-associated chains. For the cohort, immune exposure information was limited to CMV serostatus. Because counts were too low, roughly 17 rarely observed V segments, including chromosome 9 orphons, were left out of the earlier analysis of 587 of the donors. At a false discovery rate of 0.05, a later analysis linked 15,000 to 20,000 TCR beta sequences to specific HLA alleles. A cluster of highly shared sequence variants was judged likely to represent a technical artifact of the sequencing pipeline. The study gave a list of under 200 TCR beta chains associated with cytomegalovirus. Because the 87-base-pair reads could not distinguish some IMGT-functional V segments, including TRBV6-2 and TRBV6-3, those segments were excluded. Because HLA typing was unavailable for some donors at each locus, only the typed subset was used in association tests. A later analysis found that most CMV-associated TCR beta chains appeared HLA-restricted, with HLA associations seemingly driven largely by CMV exposure. Sequencing depth was assumed to be roughly uniform across donors in the presence/absence analyses, though that assumption may not hold. According to the authors, the approach could potentially be generalized to other disease states and immunological phenotypes. A further reported finding was that TCR beta sequences accurately predicted the HLA-A and HLA-B alleles for most subjects in the first cohort. Linkage disequilibrium might explain the correlated functional status among segregating V segments, but an unknown experimental factor could not be ruled out. Several of the top co-occurrence clusters appeared to be linked to parvovirus B19, influenza, CMV and Epstein-Barr virus, according to a later analysis. V-gene and J-gene trimming of TCR beta chains was associated with a missense DCLRE1C variant in a later genetic analysis, and the association was replicated in an independent cohort. The cohort was sequenced for TCR beta chains only, and without alpha or paired-chain data the features that could be detected were limited. In both the original and validation cohorts, the classifier was reported to diagnose cytomegalovirus status with high specificity and sensitivity. According to a later analysis, TCR association rates differed among HLA loci, with DRB1 alleles showing the most associated TCRs and HLA-C alleles showing the fewest. In vitro tests confirmed that three of the cytomegalovirus-associated TCR beta chains recognize cytomegalovirus antigens. Assigning TCR associations to individual alleles was difficult when HLA alleles, especially DR and DQ, strongly co-occurred. According to a later genetic analysis, donors in an Asian-associated ancestry cluster had fewer N-insertions in productive TCRs than the roughly 670-donor mean. Most TCR sequences were seen in very few donors, while some public TCRs were found in many individuals. Broadly in line with IMGT annotations, most TCR beta V segments showed up in productive rearrangements about 90% or about 30% of the time in an earlier analysis of a few hundred of the donors.

The library was produced with the immunoSEQ multiplex PCR assay. A mixture of 60 forward primers for TCR Vbeta segments and 13 reverse primers for TCR Jbeta segments was used in the multiplex PCR. A multiplex PCR assay on genomic DNA amplified the CDR3 region of rearranged TCR beta genes. Amplified TCR beta libraries were sequenced as 87-base-pair reads on the Illumina HiSeq System. The study's processing was this. A later analysis counted about 76 million unique TCR beta chains across the 666 repertoires, and around 9.9 million of these chains were shared by at least two donors. Raw reads were error-corrected and collapsed into unique sequences with a nearest-neighbor algorithm that merged closely related sequences to remove PCR and sequencing errors. CDR3 sequences were aligned to IMGT reference sequences to assign V, D and J gene segments. For a sequence to be retained, a match of at least six nucleotides to both a V gene segment and a J gene segment was required. A rearrangement was called productive if the CDR3 had no stop codons and remained in frame with V and J, and every other rearrangement was called non-productive. Following IMGT convention, CDR3 was defined as the stretch from the second conserved V-encoded cysteine to the conserved J-encoded phenylalanine. In an earlier analysis of around 540 of the donors, sequences lacking an unambiguous match to a single V gene segment were excluded. In an earlier analysis of a few hundred of the donors, V segments were called functional above 56.7% productive rearrangements and were called segregating when the between-donor standard deviation exceeded 5%. A statistical classification framework was built for diagnosing cytomegalovirus status from the catalog of TCR beta chain sequences. In a later analysis, TCR nucleotide sequences were compared against IMGT/GENE-DB human TR gene sequences so that V and J genes could be assigned. The TCRdist pipeline was used in a later analysis to assign CDR3 sequences and most-parsimonious VDJ recombination scenarios. A later analysis defined each TCR beta chain by its CDR3 amino acid sequence plus V-gene family, and excluded reads lacking a unique V-gene family. As a way to deal with suspected cross-contamination and a sequencing artifact, a later analysis dropped nearly 600 nucleotide sequences that were highly shared and had low generation probability. A later analysis calculated a clonal expansion index for each public chain from normalized within-repertoire ranks of inferred template counts. Generation probabilities in a later analysis came from a VDJ recombination model fitted to out-of-frame rearrangements, and those results were checked against IGoR. In a later analysis, TCR-TCR, TCR-HLA and TCR-CMV co-occurrence was scored with hypergeometric tests, and a repertoire-size bias correction was applied to TCR pairs. To estimate false discovery rates, a later analysis permuted the HLA or CMV assignments 20 times. In a later analysis, co-occurring TCRs were grouped using DBSCAN, with TCRdist sequence similarity added in when clustering inside HLA-allele-positive subsets. Repertoires with fewer than 30,000 or more than 120,000 public chains were left out of co-occurrence clustering, as were a few repertoires with anomalous nucleotide sharing. The immuneACCESS repertoire file appears here via TCRdb, limited to in-frame rearrangements. These files lack a portion of the clones; in checked studies, under half of the deficit traces to unresolved V genes, and the cause of the others is not known. V and J calls and clone size are given by that table; D and trimming were obtained from the DNA. Present in this sample are about 140,000 clones, roughly 80% of which were seen just once. The top ten clones comprise around 3.2% of the sample.

The cohort was made up of approximately 670 healthy bone marrow donors. All cohort members were sampled while nominally healthy, although unrecorded immune exposures were likely present. The donor was CMV seronegative and belonged to the group of over 300 seronegative cohort members. A peripheral blood sample was provided by each donor, and peripheral blood mononuclear cells were used for TCR beta sequencing. Genomic DNA was extracted from the blood cell samples with the Qiagen DNeasy Blood Extraction Kit. Worth noting for this clone: The clone's antigen remains unknown. No base quality information exists; no much larger clone differs at one position.

Looking up the germline V gene yields CDR1 SGDLS and CDR2 YYNGEE. The junction carries 16 bases between V and J, which are trimmed by 4 bases and 8 bases respectively. The CDR3 has 14 amino acids, counting the end cysteine and phenylalanine. Only CDR3 DNA is held: 42 bases, read in frame from base 1. The chain is made from TRBV9 and TRBJ2-1; the D gene is perhaps TRBD1, from 6 matching bases. The sample comprised PBMCs. The sequence came from a middle-aged man in good health and CMV-seronegative. In nucleotide form, the sequence is TGTGCCAGCAGCCCCCGTGGGGGACACCATGAGCAGTTCTTC. It codes for CASSPRGGHHEQFF.